This T cell receptor beta chain was sequenced in a study of blood T cell repertoires in COVID-19. Study as a whole: Sources were T cells, B-cell-depleted T cells, or PBMCs; the material itself was cDNA or gDNA.

Generated by immunoSEQ multiplex PCR, the TCRdb table keeps only in-frame clones and is missing some. The data show 200,000 or so clones, approximately 79% seen once. The sequence came from a man aged 55 to 70 with active or convalescent COVID-19. Sequencing was done on a sample of peripheral blood.

CDR3 loop: CASSPTASGGYTF. DNA of the CDR3: TGCGCCAGCAGCCCGACGGCTAGTGGGGGCTACACCTTC. The V call is TRBV5-1, the J call TRBJ1-2, with D unresolved. V was cut by 4 bases and J by 8 bases, with 15 bases left in between. Germline V gene lookup returns CDR1 SGHRS and CDR2 YFSETQ. The CDR3 length is 13 residues.